The next 24 T cell receptor beta chains were all read from a single sample in a study of T cells in Graves' hyperthyroidism and ophthalmopathy. TCR beta CDR3 region amplification was performed from RNA transcripts. HTBI primers were employed in a first-round RT-PCR of the TCR CDR3. In TCRdb, the multiplex PCR reads were re-called with MiXCR into one record per CDR3 protein. Of fewer than 750,000 distinct CDR3 sequences listed, roughly 15% are singletons. Sequenced sample: blood. The receptors originated from a woman aged 40 to 55 with Graves' ophthalmopathy.

The V and J genes are TRBV29-1 and TRBJ2-7; D may be TRBD1 or TRBD2 (5 bases each). This CDR3 has 14 amino acids. Germline loops: CDR1 SQVTM, CDR2 ANQGSEA. V was trimmed by 0 bases and J by 4 bases, leaving 13 bases between them. In DNA form, the CDR3 reads TGCAGCGTTGAAGAAGTCAAAGAGGGGTACGAGCAGTACTTC. This translates into CSVEEVKEGYEQYF.

This clonotype was seen many times. The gene calls are TRBV4-1 and TRBJ2-2; D gene uncertain. Trimming removed 0 bases from V and 5 bases from J, with 7 bases in between. Germline lookup yields CDR1 MGHRA and CDR2 YSYEKL. The CDR3 is made up of 14 amino acids. CDR3 in DNA: TGCGCCAGCAGCCAAGAGGATGGTACCGGGGAGCTGTTTTTT. Its translation is CASSQEDGTGELFF.

This clonotype was detected ten times or more. The V call is TRBV10-3, the J call TRBJ2-7; tentatively, D is TRBD1 (6 bases). V lost 6 bases and J 2 bases, leaving 14 bases between the germline ends. From germline, CDR1 is ENHRY and CDR2 SYGVKD. The CDR3 has 14 amino acids. In nucleotides, the CDR3 is TGTGCCATCAGCGAAGGAGACAGGACCTACGAGCAGTACTTC. Its protein product is CAISEGDRTYEQYF.

V usage is TRBV20-1 and J usage is TRBJ1-5; D is ambiguous. Germline V gives CDR1 DFQATT, CDR2 SNEGSKA (reference sequence). The CDR3 length is 15 residues. The V and J ends lost 4 bases and 1 base respectively, with 14 bases between them. The CDR3 DNA is TGCAGTGCTAAAGTCCAGAGCGGGAGCAATCAGCCCCAGCATTTT. Residues: CSAKVQSGSNQPQHF.

This clonotype was detected ten times or more. This chain uses TRBV12-3 or TRBV12-4 with TRBJ1-1; no reliable D call. Trimming took off 1 base at V and 4 bases at J, with 7 bases between the two ends. The CDR3 contains 13 residues. CDR3 residues: CASSLGPATEAFF. The CDR3 region has the DNA TGTGCCAGCAGTTTAGGGCCAGCCACTGAAGCTTTCTTT.

This clonotype has a count of ten or more. This rearrangement joins TRBV11-2 to TRBJ2-2; D might be TRBD1 (5 bases). Trimming pared 7 bases from V and 6 bases from J, leaving 12 bases between. The CDR3 length is 13 residues. Germline CDR1 SGHAT, CDR2 FQNNGV. The CDR3: CASTPGFSGELFF. The CDR3 DNA reads TGTGCCAGCACCCCAGGGTTCTCCGGGGAGCTGTTTTTT.

This clonotype has a count of ten or more. CDR3 region: CASSLVPGGNNEQFF. The CDR3 region has the DNA TGTGCCAGCAGTTTGGTACCCGGAGGGAACAATGAGCAGTTCTTC. The V call is TRBV28, the J call TRBJ2-1; D is possibly TRBD2 (6 bases). Germline CDR1 MDHEN, CDR2 SYDVKM. The CDR3 is 15 residues long. The V and J ends lost 3 bases and 5 bases respectively, with 14 bases between them.

This clonotype was counted between two and nine times. This rearrangement joins TRBV29-1 to TRBJ2-7; D is possibly TRBD1 or TRBD2 (6 bases each). The CDR3 sequence is 15 residues long. Germline lookup yields CDR1 SQVTM and CDR2 ANQGSEA. V dropped 5 bases and J dropped 3 bases, with 20 bases sitting between them. The CDR3 sequence: CSVSGMGGNLYEQYF. The CDR3 coding sequence is TGCAGCGTTTCGGGAATGGGGGGCAATCTCTACGAGCAGTACTTC.

This clonotype was picked up many times. This chain uses TRBV28 with TRBJ2-7; D is undetermined. The CDR3 runs 17 residues. V was pared by 0 bases and J by 4 bases, with 19 bases between. The germline gives CDR1 MDHEN, CDR2 SYDVKM. The CDR3 reads CASSLCVLTNPLYEQYF. The CDR3 DNA reads TGTGCCAGCAGTTTATGCGTTCTAACCAACCCCCTATACGAGCAGTACTTC.

This clonotype was recorded many times. J is TRBJ1-2 and V is TRBV30, with 7 bases that match TRBD1. This CDR3 has 14 residues. Looked up from germline, CDR1 is GTSNPN and CDR2 is SVGIG (reference sequence). The V gene end was trimmed by 4 bases and the J gene end by 3 bases; junction bases not matched to a gene: 8. CDR3 amino acids: CAWKPPGGDYGYTF. Here the CDR3 DNA reads TGTGCCTGGAAACCCCCAGGGGGAGACTATGGCTACACCTTC.

V is TRBV12-3 or TRBV12-4 and J is TRBJ1-1; D is unclear. The CDR3 is 13 amino acids. V shed 7 bases and J shed 2 bases, with 11 bases lying between them. CDR3 in amino acids: CASTRSGNTEAFF. CDR3 sequence (DNA): TGTGCCAGCACCCGAAGTGGAAACACTGAAGCTTTCTTT.

This chain joins TRBV6-5 and TRBJ1-1; 8 nucleotides line up with TRBD1. Germline CDR1 reads MNHEY; CDR2 reads SVGAGI. V shed 0 bases, J shed 5 bases, and the junction held 8 bases outside the gene matches. The CDR3 is 16 amino acids. CDR3 amino acids: CASSYSRTGGRTEAFF. The CDR3, as DNA: TGTGCCAGCAGTTACTCGAGAACAGGGGGGCGAACTGAAGCTTTCTTT.

This clonotype was picked up many times. CDR3: CSARISQALNQPQHF. The CDR3 coding sequence is TGCAGTGCTAGAATATCTCAGGCGTTAAATCAGCCCCAGCATTTT. The chain joins TRBV20-1 to TRBJ1-5; D is uncertain. Germline V CDR1 and CDR2: DFQATT, SNEGSKA (reference sequence). Trimming took off 2 bases at V and 4 bases at J, with 15 bases between the two ends. There are 15 residues in the CDR3.

At least ten counts were recorded for this clonotype. The J gene is TRBJ1-1, the V gene TRBV30; no clear D. Looked up from germline, CDR1 is GTSNPN and CDR2 is SVGIG (reference sequence). CDR3 length equals 13 residues. The V and J ends lost 1 base and 3 bases respectively, with 9 bases between them. The CDR3 reads CAWSADTDTEAFF. The CDR3 nucleotides are TGTGCCTGGAGTGCCGATACGGACACTGAAGCTTTCTTT.

This clonotype appeared a few times. This chain joins TRBV7-2 and TRBJ2-7, with D possibly TRBD2 on 5 matching bases. Germline loops: CDR1 SGHTA, CDR2 FQGNSA. The V end was cut by 5 bases, the J end by 7 bases, with 18 bases between. The CDR3 totals 14 residues. CDR3: CASSPRSYGGEQYF. As DNA, the CDR3 is TGTGCCAGCAGCCCACGCTCCTACGGCGGGGAGCAGTACTTC.

Ten or more counts support this clonotype. The chain is built from TRBV2 and TRBJ2-2; 9 positions match TRBD2. The trim removed 7 bases at V and 5 bases at J, leaving 14 bases unmatched. Germline V gene lookup returns CDR1 SNHLY and CDR2 FYNNEI. There are 17 residues in the CDR3. CDR3 sequence reads: CASNNLAGSSGTGELFF. CDR3 DNA sequence: TGTGCCAGCAACAACCTAGCGGGATCCTCGGGTACCGGGGAGCTGTTTTTT.

This clonotype was found many times. The chain employs TRBV12-3 or TRBV12-4 and TRBJ1-2; unclear D gene. Trimming shortened V by 1 base and J by 8 bases, and 8 bases separated the two germline ends. The CDR3 is 12 residues long. In nucleotides, the CDR3 is TGTGCCAGCAGTTTAGGCCCCGAGGGCTACACCTTC. Translation gives CASSLGPEGYTF.

This clonotype showed up many times. The gene calls are TRBV25-1 and TRBJ2-7; 9 nucleotides agree with TRBD2. Germline CDR1 MGHDK, CDR2 SYGVNS. After removal of 6 bases from V and 6 bases from J, the junction contained 9 bases not matched to a gene. The CDR3 loop spans 14 amino acids. The CDR3 spells CASRVSGSFSEQYF. DNA for the CDR3: TGTGCCAGCAGGGTTAGCGGGAGCTTTTCCGAGCAGTACTTC.

This clonotype showed up many times. The chain couples TRBV12-3 or TRBV12-4 to TRBJ2-2; 7 nucleotides agree with TRBD1. CDR3 length: 15 residues. V trimming: 6 bases; J trimming: 6 bases; junction bases outside the gene matches: 10. The CDR3 loop reads CASSPAGGHAGELFF. CDR3 DNA sequence: TGTGCCAGCAGCCCCGCAGGGGGACACGCCGGGGAGCTGTTTTTT.

A few counts support this clonotype. The chain links TRBV5-6 to TRBJ2-5, with 10 nucleotides matching TRBD2. V gave up 0 bases and J gave up 2 bases; unmatched junction bases: 4. CDR1 and CDR2 from the germline V gene are SGHDT and YYEEEE. The CDR3 is 16 amino acids. The CDR3 DNA sequence: TGTGCCAGCAGCTTGGGGGCTAGCGGGGGACAAGAGACCCAGTACTTC. Protein sequence: CASSLGASGGQETQYF.

This clonotype appeared many times. The V call is TRBV27, the J call TRBJ1-2; perhaps TRBD1 as D (5 bases). The CDR3 totals 15 residues. Trimming pared 4 bases from V and 4 bases from J, leaving 16 bases between. Germline V CDR1 and CDR2: MNHEY, SMNVEV (reference sequence). CDR3 in DNA: TGTGCCAGCAGTTCCAGACTCAGGAGGGGCTATGGCTACACCTTC. It is translated as CASSSRLRRGYGYTF.

This clonotype was observed many times. CDR3 sequence: CSATGLSNQPQHF. The DNA of the CDR3 is TGCAGTGCCACCGGCCTTAGCAATCAGCCCCAGCATTTT. The chain uses TRBV20-1 and TRBJ1-5, with D unclear. This CDR3 has 13 amino acids. CDR1 and CDR2 (germline): DFQATT, SNEGSKA (reference sequence). Between the trimmed V and J ends, which lost 6 bases and 0 bases, there was a span of 9 bases.

This clonotype has ten or more counts. The chain recombines TRBV28 with TRBJ1-1, with unresolved D. This CDR3 comprises 13 residues. Deletions cut 6 bases from V and 2 bases from J, with 10 bases between. Germline lookup yields CDR1 MDHEN and CDR2 SYDVKM. The CDR3 reads CASSRRLNTEAFF. The CDR3 DNA is TGTGCCAGCAGCCGGCGCCTAAACACTGAAGCTTTCTTT.

V usage is TRBV11-2 and J usage is TRBJ2-2, with D tentatively TRBD2 (7 bases). Germline V lookup: CDR1 SGHAT, CDR2 FQNNGV. This CDR3 is 15 amino acids long. V was cut by 0 bases and J by 6 bases, with 11 bases left in between. The CDR3 protein is CASSLESGGPGELFF. CDR3 DNA sequence: TGTGCCAGCAGCTTAGAATCCGGGGGGCCCGGGGAGCTGTTTTTT.